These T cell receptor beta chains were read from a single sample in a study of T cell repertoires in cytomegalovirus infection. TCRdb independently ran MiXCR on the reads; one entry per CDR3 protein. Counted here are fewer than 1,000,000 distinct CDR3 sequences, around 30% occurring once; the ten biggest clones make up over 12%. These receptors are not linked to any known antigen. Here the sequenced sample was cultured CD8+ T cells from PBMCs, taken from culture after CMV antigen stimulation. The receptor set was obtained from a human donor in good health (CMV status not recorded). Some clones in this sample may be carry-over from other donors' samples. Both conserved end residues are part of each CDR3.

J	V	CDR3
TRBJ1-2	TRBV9	CASSVATGGGYTF
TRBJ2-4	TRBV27	CASSPTRLAGGRNIQYF
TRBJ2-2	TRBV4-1	CASSQWTGAPNTGELFF
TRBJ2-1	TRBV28	CASSLMYEQFF
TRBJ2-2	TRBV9	CASSVALSGAGGPPGELFF
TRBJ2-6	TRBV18	CASLPGQEPSGADVLTF
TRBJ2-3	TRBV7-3	CASSLDPTSGSTDTQYF
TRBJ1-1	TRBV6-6	CASSYRGQGATLTPLGAFF
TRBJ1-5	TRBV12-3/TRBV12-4	CASSPGSYDQPQHF
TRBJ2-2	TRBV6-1	CASSDKTGEWDTGELFF
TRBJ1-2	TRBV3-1	CASSQDSRPSNYGYTF
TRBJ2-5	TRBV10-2	CASLPRGRASEETQYF
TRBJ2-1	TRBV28	CASSLLDFQSSYNEQFF
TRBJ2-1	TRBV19	CASSIWEGDEQFF
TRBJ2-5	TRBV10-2	CASTPRRQETQYF
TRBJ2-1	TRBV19	CASSIQGYSYNEQFF
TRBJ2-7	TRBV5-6	CASSSTGGASYEQYF
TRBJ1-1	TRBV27	CASRVDSLNTEAFF
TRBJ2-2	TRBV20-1	CSARSGTGTGELFF
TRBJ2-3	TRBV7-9	CASSGAGTGSDTQYF
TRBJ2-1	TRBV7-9	CASSQRDAWAYNEQFF
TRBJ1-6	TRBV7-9	CASSLDRVASDNSPLHF
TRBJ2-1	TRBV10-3	CAINPSANYNEQFF
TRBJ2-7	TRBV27	CASRLARRGIYEQYF
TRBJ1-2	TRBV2	CASSTRDSSLGGYTF
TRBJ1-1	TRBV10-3	CAIVDGNTEAFF
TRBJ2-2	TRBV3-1	CASSQDWAYTGELFF
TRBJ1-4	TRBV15	CATSRGVRDRQVATNEKLFF
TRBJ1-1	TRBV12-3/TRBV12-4	CASRTGGLTEAFF
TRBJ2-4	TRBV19	CASSIDGTAENIQYF
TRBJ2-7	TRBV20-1	CSASKGASEQYF
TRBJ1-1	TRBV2	CASSELPRAFF
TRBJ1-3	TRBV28	CASSTRDLLEGNTIYF
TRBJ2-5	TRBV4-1	CASSHPPHLGQDLQETQYF
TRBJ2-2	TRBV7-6	CASSTGAGGPTGELFF
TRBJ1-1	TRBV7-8	CASSHTSSGNTEAFF
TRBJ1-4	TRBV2	CASNDLPGEKLFF
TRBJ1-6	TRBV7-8	CASSPRDHSPLHF
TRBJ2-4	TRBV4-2	CASSQEEGTKNIQYF
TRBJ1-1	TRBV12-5	CASGSPRGGTEAFF
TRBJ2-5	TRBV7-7	CASSTKRGLRETQYF
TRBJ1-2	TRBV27	CASTSGGHLPGYTF
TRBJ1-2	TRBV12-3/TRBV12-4	CASSSEDTGLAYGYTF
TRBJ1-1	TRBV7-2	CASSLGQTTSNTEAFF
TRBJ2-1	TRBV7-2	CASSLDHRGHNEQFF
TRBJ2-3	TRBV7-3	CASSLRTVTGQGPDTQYF
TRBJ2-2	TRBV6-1	CASSFHSGGETGELFF
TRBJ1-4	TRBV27	CASRGGFLEKLFF
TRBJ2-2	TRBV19	CARAGFSNTGELFF
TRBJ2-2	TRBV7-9	CASSSPLPLSGNTGELFF
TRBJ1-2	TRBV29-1	CSVEGTGVLSYGYTF
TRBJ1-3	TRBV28	CASSLPRTGGSGNTIYF
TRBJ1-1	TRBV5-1	CASSSQVDTEAFF
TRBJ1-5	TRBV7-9	CASSFPRGSNQPQHF
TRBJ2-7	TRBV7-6	CASSTGTSGSYEQYF